The source of this TCR beta chain is a study of response to subunit inactivated influenza vaccine. Findings and caveats of the study: The authors offered the suggestion that each seasonal influenza vaccination recruits few new T cells.

Deletions cut 8 bases from V and 2 bases from J, with 10 bases between. CDR3 length: 13 residues. On this clonotype itself: What it binds is unknown.

One entry per CDR3 protein, called by TCRdb with MiXCR from the RT-PCR reads. The table shows 700,000 to 900,000 distinct CDR3 sequences, with 21% occurring only once. Material: PBMCs from blood, obtained 5 to 6 days after vaccination. The TCR was taken from a man aged 45-65 years who received an inactivated influenza vaccine. This rearrangement joins TRBV12-3 or TRBV12-4 to TRBJ1-5; D gene uncertain. CDR3 in DNA: TGTGCCAGCCGGTGGTCGGGCAATCAGCCCCAGCATTTT. As protein: CASRWSGNQPQHF.